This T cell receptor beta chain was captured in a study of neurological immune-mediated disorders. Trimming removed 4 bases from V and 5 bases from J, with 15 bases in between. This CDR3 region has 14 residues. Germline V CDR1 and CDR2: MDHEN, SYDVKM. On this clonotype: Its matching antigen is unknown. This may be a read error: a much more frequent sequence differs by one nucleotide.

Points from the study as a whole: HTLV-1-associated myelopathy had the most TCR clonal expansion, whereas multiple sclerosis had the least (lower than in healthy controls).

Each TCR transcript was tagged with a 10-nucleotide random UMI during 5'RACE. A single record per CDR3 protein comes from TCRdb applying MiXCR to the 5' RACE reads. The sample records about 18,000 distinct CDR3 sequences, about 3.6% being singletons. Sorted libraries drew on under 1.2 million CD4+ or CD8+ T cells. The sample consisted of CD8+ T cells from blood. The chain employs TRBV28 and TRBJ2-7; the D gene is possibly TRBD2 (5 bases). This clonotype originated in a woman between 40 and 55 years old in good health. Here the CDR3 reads CASSSLLVGDEQYF. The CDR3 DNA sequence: TGTGCCAGCAGTTCACTGCTAGTGGGAGACGAGCAGTACTTC.